The entry below describes one T cell receptor beta chain. Its antigen is not yet known. No much larger clone exists at a distance of one base, and base qualities are not known. Using the deep immunoSEQ assay, multiplex PCR amplified TCR CDR3 regions from genomic DNA. Extracted genomic DNA from each cell subset was spread evenly across all wells of several immunoSEQ 96-well plates, with each plate serving as a replicate. For sorted subsets, roughly 200 ng of genomic DNA, equivalent to 25,000 to 35,000 T cell genomes, went into each replicate PCR. Purified libraries were quantified with a Qubit 3.0 fluorometer, sized on a Bioanalyzer 2100, and re-quantified with the KAPA Library Quantification kit. Every immunoSEQ 96-well plate was sequenced on a separate single-read 150-cycle Illumina NextSeq 550 flow cell. The authors processed their data as follows. Because only junctional sequences without quality scores were contained in the immunoSEQ output, filtering matching that applied to full-length reads could not be performed. To assign V/J genes and CDR3, sequences were annotated against IMGT germline references using PyIR, a Python wrapper for IgBLAST v1.9. Reads with weak V/J assignments (E-value above 1e-6), missing CDR3, stop codons, out-of-frame junctions, or ambiguous translated residues were removed. V3J clonotypes were defined by identical inferred V gene, J gene, and CDR3 amino acid sequence. Percentage overlap between repertoires was calculated by dividing the number of shared unique clonotypes by the size of the smaller repertoire. Richness of each repertoire was evaluated using RTK rarefaction, the Chao1 estimator, and Recon v2.1 estimates of unobserved clonotypes. Generation probabilities were computed with OLGA for all TCRbeta clonotypes obtained by the gDNA method from a few donors. As stored in TCRdb, this immuneACCESS dataset retains in-frame rearrangements with V and J assigned. A fraction of the clones does not appear; measured against another copy, unresolved V genes explain less than half of the discrepancy, and the remainder lacks a known reason. The D gene and trimming were derived from the DNA, and the V and J assignments and clone size from that table. Counted in this sample were approximately 2.1 million clones; 80% to 95% of them appeared once. Under 0.45% of the sample is held by the ten biggest clonotypes.

The data are from a study of shared clonotypes between healthy human individuals (dated by TCRdb to about 2020). Background for the entire study: A couple of women and a few men aged 18 to 49 years were included in the cohort. Per donor, three plates each were used for CD4 naive and CD4 memory, two for CD8 naive, and one for CD8 memory. To estimate repertoire size and how much clonotypes are shared between individuals, the study performed deep sequencing of blood TCR repertoires from about five healthy adults. Libraries were prepared and TCR repertoires were sequenced by different laboratories using diverse techniques, in order to increase sequencing depth and limit assay-specific biases. Leukapheresis yielded between about 0.8 and 8.9 billion PBMCs per donor.

General conclusions and limits of the study: Only blood was sampled, and tissue TCR repertoires likely differ from those in blood. Compared with non-shared clonotypes, clonotypes shared by all four sorted-subset donors had higher generation probabilities. Larger estimated clonotype richness was generally found for naive subsets than for memory subsets. Based on pairwise subsampling, the degree of clonotype sharing among donors was expected to be affected by sequencing depth. Even with the large sequencing depth, rarefaction of the sorted-subset datasets indicated that sequencing was incomplete. About 4.5% of naive CD4, 3.5% of naive CD8, approximately 2% of memory CD4, and more than 0.35% of memory CD8 clonotypes were shared across several donors. Because the study included only a small number of donors, the genetic and exposure-history diversity represented was limited.

The donors were healthy, HIV-negative adults with no recently reported acute infections or vaccinations. All donors were Caucasian adults living in Nashville, Tennessee, USA. Magnetic negative selection was used to enrich CD4+ T cells, after which naive cells were positively selected on CD45RA and the negative fraction became the memory subset. Blood was obtained by leukapheresis, after which PBMCs were separated by Ficoll-Histopaque density gradient centrifugation and cryopreserved in liquid nitrogen vapor phase. Analytical flow cytometry was used to check the purity and quantity of every magnetically sorted T cell population. Genomic DNA was isolated from each sorted fraction and quantified by UV absorbance on a Nanodrop 2000c. Based on the germline V gene (reference sequence), the CDR1 and CDR2 sequences are SEHNR and FQNEAQ. Ends trimmed: V by 0 bases, J by 2 bases; bases unmatched to a gene: 9. The CDR3 starts with the cysteine, ends with the phenylalanine, and has 19 residues. The only DNA kept is the CDR3, 57 bases in frame from the first base.

The chain was built from TRBV7-9 and TRBJ2-6; the central 8 bases match TRBD1. The source material was naive CD4+ T cells from PBMCs. This sample's cell subset or site label indicates: CD45RA+ positively selected. The source of this sequence is a man aged 18 to 30 in good health. Some clones in this sample may be carry-over from other donors' samples. CDR3 loop: CASSLARDRRTPGANVLTF. The base sequence is TGTGCCAGCAGCTTAGCGCGGGACAGGCGCACTCCTGGGGCCAACGTCCTGACTTTC. Supplemented by the reference TRBV7-9 and TRBJ2-6 proteins around the CDR3, the complete variable domain is DTGVSQNPRHKITKRGQNVTFRCDPISEHNRLYWYRQTLGQGPEFLTYFQNEAQLEKSRLLSDRFSAERPKGSFSTLEIQRTEQGDSAMYLCASSLARDRRTPGANVLTFGAGSRLTVL.